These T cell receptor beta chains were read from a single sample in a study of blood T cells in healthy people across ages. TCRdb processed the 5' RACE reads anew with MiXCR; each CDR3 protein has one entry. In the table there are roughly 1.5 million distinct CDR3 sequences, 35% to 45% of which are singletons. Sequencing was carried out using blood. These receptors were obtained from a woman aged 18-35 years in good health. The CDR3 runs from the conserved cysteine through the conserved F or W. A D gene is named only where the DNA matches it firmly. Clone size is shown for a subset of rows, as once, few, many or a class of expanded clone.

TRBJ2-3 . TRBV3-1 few TGTGCCAGCAGCCATTCGAACACGGCGCAGTATTTT CASSHSNTAQYF
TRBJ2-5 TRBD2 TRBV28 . TGTGCCAGCAGTTCCGGGACTAGCGATGCGGAGACCCAGTACTTC CASSSGTSDAETQYF
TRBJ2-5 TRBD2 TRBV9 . TGTGCCAGCAGCACCCAAGCGGGAGGGAAAGAGACCCAGTACTTC CASSTQAGGKETQYF
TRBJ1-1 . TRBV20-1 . TGCAGTGCTAGAGTAGGGCGAGGTCCGAACACTGAAGCTTTCTTT CSARVGRGPNTEAFF
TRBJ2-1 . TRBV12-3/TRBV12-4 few TGTGCCAGCAGTTTTAAGGGAGATGGGTTCTTC CASSFKGDGFF
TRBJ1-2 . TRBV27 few TGTGCCAGCAGTCTACACGGTTCTAACTATGGCTACACCTTC CASSLHGSNYGYTF
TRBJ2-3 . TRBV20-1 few TGCAGTGCCAAGTCGGAGACCACAGATACGCAGTATTTT CSAKSETTDTQYF
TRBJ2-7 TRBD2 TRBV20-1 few TGTAGTGCAAGAAGCGGGAGGGACTACAATGAGCAGTACTTC CSARSGRDYNEQYF
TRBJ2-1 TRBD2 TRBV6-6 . TGTGCCAGCAGGGGACTAGCCCCTGACTCGGACAATGAGCAGTTCTTC CASRGLAPDSDNEQFF
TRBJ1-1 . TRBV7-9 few TGTGCCAGCAGCTTAGACAGTCACCAGAGCACTGAAGCTTTCTTT CASSLDSHQSTEAFF
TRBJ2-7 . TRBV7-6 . TGTGCCAGCAGCTTAGGAGACTACTACTACGAGCAGTACTTC CASSLGDYYYEQYF
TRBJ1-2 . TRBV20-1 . TGCAGTGCTAGACCCCTCACAGCTAACTATGGCTACACCTTC CSARPLTANYGYTF
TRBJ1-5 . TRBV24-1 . TGTGCCACCAGTGATTCGTGGCAGAATCAGCCCCAGCATTTT CATSDSWQNQPQHF
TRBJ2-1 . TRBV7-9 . TGTGCCAGCAGCGCCTCGGACACTTCAGGGGAGACCCAGTTCTTC CASSASDTSGETQFF
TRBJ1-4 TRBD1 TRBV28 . TGTGCCAGCAGTCTTATGGGCCGGACAGGGTTGGGTGAAAAACTGTTTTTT CASSLMGRTGLGEKLFF
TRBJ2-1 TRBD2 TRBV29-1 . TGCAGCGTTGAGACTAGCGGGGCCTACAATGAGCAGTTCTTC CSVETSGAYNEQFF
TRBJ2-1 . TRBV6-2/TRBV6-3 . TGTGCCAGCAAGTCTAGGCGGGGGCCCTCCTACAATGAGCAGTTCTTC CASKSRRGPSYNEQFF
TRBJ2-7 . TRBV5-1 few TGCGCCAGCAGAATGGTTTACAGGGCGCGCTTCTACGAGCAGTACTTC CASRMVYRARFYEQYF
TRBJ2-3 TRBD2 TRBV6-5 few TGTGCCAGCAGTTACGGAAGGACTAGCGGGGGGTCCGGAGATACGCAGTATTTT CASSYGRTSGGSGDTQYF
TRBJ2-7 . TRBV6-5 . TGTGCCAGCAGTTACGAGGGTAACTCCTACAATGAGCAGTACTTC CASSYEGNSYNEQYF
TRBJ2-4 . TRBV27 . TGTGCCAGCAGTTTATTCGACGAATATGAGCAGTACTTC CASSLFDEYEQYF
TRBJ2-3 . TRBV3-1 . TGTGCCAGCAGCCAAGATTACCCTGGGTATAGCACAGATACGCAGTATTTT CASSQDYPGYSTDTQYF
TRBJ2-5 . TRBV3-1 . TGTGCCAGCAGCCAAGTGCGTGACTCCCTATATGAGCAGTACTTC CASSQVRDSLYEQYF
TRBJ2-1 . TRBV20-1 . TGCAGTGCTAGTCGAGGGACATGGGTTCCAGATGAGCAGTTCTTC CSASRGTWVPDEQFF
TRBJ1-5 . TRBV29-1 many TGCAGCGTTGAAGATCGGGGACAGCCCCAGCATTTT CSVEDRGQPQHF
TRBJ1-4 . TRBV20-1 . TGCAGTGCTAGCAACGACCTTGCGGGCGAAAAACTGTTTTTT CSASNDLAGEKLFF
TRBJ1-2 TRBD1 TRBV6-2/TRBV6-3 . TGTGCCAGCAGTTCCAAGACAGGGATGGGCTATGGCTACACCTTC CASSSKTGMGYGYTF
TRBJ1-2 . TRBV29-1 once TGCAGCGTTGAGCCGACAGTGACTGGCTACACCTTC CSVEPTVTGYTF
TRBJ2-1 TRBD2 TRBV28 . TGCGCCAACAGTTCTCGGACGCAAGGGACCAGCGGGACGTCCTACAATGAGCAGTTCTTC CANSSRTQGTSGTSYNEQFF
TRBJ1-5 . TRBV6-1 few TGTGCCAGCTCACAGCCCCAGCATTTT CASSQPQHF
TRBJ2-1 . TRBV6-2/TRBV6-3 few TGTGCCAGCAGGACTACAGGGACGGGCTACAATGAGCAGTTCTTC CASRTTGTGYNEQFF
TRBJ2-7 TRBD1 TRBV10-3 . TGTGCCATCAGTGAGGGTCAGGGGGCGATCTACGAGCAGTACTTC CAISEGQGAIYEQYF
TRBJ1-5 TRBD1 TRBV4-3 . TGCGCCAGCAGCCAAGATACCCTCGCAGGGGGTCAGCCCCAGCATTTT CASSQDTLAGGQPQHF
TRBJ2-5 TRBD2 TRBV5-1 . TGCGCCAGCAGCTCAGCGCGGGGGGTCCAAGAGACCCAGTACTTC CASSSARGVQETQYF
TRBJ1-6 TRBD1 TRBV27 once TGTGCCAGCAGTTTGGGGACAGGGCTCTCACCCCTCCACTTT CASSLGTGLSPLHF
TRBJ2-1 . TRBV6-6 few TGTGCCAGCAGTGATGGCTCTGGTTATGAGCAGTTCTTC CASSDGSGYEQFF
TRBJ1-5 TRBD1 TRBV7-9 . TGTGCCAGCAGCCCGCTCGGACAGGGGACATATGAACCCCAGCATTTT CASSPLGQGTYEPQHF
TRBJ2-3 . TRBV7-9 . TGTGCCAGCAGCTCGCTACAGAGTACTACTAGCACAGATACGCAGTATTTT CASSSLQSTTSTDTQYF
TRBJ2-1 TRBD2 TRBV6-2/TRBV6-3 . TGTGCCAGCAGTTACGGATGGACTAGCGGTCACAATGAGCAGTTCTTC CASSYGWTSGHNEQFF